This entry features one TCR beta chain sequence. This specimen belongs to a study of blood T cell repertoires in COVID-19. In the study overall: The analysed material was cDNA or gDNA that came from T cells, B-cell-depleted T cells, or PBMCs.

The data were produced by immunoSEQ multiplex PCR, yet TCRdb's version contains in-frame clones alone and is incomplete. The profile shows 200,000 to 250,000 clones, around 85% of them singletons. The CDR3 runs to 15 residues. Deletions cut 3 bases from V and 2 bases from J, with 12 bases between. In germline, CDR1 is SGDLS, CDR2 YYNGEE. Sequencing was carried out using peripheral blood. V is TRBV9 and J is TRBJ2-1, with D perhaps matching TRBD1 (6 bases). This sequence was found in a man at least 80 years old with acute or convalescent COVID-19. This chain's CDR3 is CASSAGQIPYNEQFF. As DNA, the CDR3 is TGTGCCAGCAGCGCGGGACAAATTCCCTACAATGAGCAGTTCTTC.